This T cell receptor (beta chain) comes out of a study of blood T cell repertoires in COVID-19. At the level of the study: COVID-19 samples from acute and convalescent phases originated in the United States, Italy and Spain. In each case, the material was cDNA or gDNA derived from T cells, B-cell-depleted T cells, or PBMCs.

CDR3 length: 15 amino acids. The V gene's germline CDR1 is LNHDA and CDR2 SQIVND (reference sequence). V lost 3 bases and J lost 10, with 16 bases in between. Only in-frame clones appear in the TCRdb table, and some are missing; sequencing was by immunoSEQ multiplex PCR. The sample lists hundreds of thousands of clones; roughly 86% were seen once. This clonotype originated in a woman under 40 who had recovered from COVID-19. The genes are TRBV19 and TRBJ1-6; possible D gene TRBD1, 5 bases. The sample was peripheral blood. This chain's CDR3 is CASSILGRGKSPLHF. Written as DNA, the CDR3 is TGTGCCAGTAGTATTCTAGGCCGGGGGAAATCACCCCTCCACTTT.